A single sample gave rise to the 22 T cell receptor beta chains below, sequenced in a study of T-cell memory formation after mild COVID-19. A single record per CDR3 protein comes from TCRdb applying MiXCR to the 5' RACE reads. The repertoire holds around 300,000 distinct CDR3 sequences, roughly an eighth seen once, with 22% in the top ten. The material sequenced was PBMCs or a T cell subset sorted from them (not recorded which). The receptors here all came from a man between 18 and 29 years old who had mild COVID-19 (a few samples of this study predate the infection). Cell type and time point are not known.

This clonotype was seen only a few times. The V call is TRBV20-1, the J call TRBJ2-3; weak D call: TRBD1 (6 bases). The CDR3 covers 11 residues. Trimming shortened V by 6 bases and J by 9 bases, and 13 bases separated the two germline ends. Germline CDR1 and CDR2: DFQATT and SNEGSKA (reference sequence). The CDR3 DNA reads TGCAGTGCCGTAACAGGGAGCACGCAGTATTTT. It encodes CSAVTGSTQYF.

This clonotype came up a few times. This chain joins TRBV5-6 and TRBJ2-1; 9 bases line up with TRBD1. V lost 4 bases and J lost 5; bases outside the gene matches: 10. The germline CDR1 and CDR2 sequences are SGHDT and YYEEEE. This CDR3 has 16 amino acids. The CDR3 sequence: CASSTNRDRDDNEQFF. CDR3 nucleotide sequence: TGTGCCAGCAGCACTAACCGGGACAGGGATGACAATGAGCAGTTCTTC.

The table lists this clonotype with a few counts. The chain links TRBV6-2 or TRBV6-3 to TRBJ2-7; 7 nucleotides agree with TRBD1. Germline trimming cut 6 bases from V and 2 bases from J; bases unmatched to any gene: 10. CDR3 length: 15 amino acids. Germline V CDR1 and CDR2: MNHEY, SVGEGT. The CDR3 loop reads CASSTGQSTAYEQYF. CDR3 nucleotide sequence: TGTGCCAGCAGCACGGGACAGTCAACCGCCTACGAGCAGTACTTC.

This chain connects TRBV9 to TRBJ2-1; 7 nucleotides align to TRBD1. From germline, CDR1 is SGDLS and CDR2 YYNGEE. V gave up 0 bases and J gave up 4 bases; unmatched junction bases: 7. The CDR3 spans 16 residues. This CDR3 reads CASSVVVGTAYNEQFF. As DNA, the CDR3 is TGTGCCAGCAGCGTAGTTGTTGGGACAGCATACAATGAGCAGTTCTTC.

The chain links TRBV6-1 to TRBJ2-2; the match to TRBD2 covers 8 bases. This CDR3 contains 15 residues. CDR1 MNHNS and CDR2 SASEGT come from the germline V gene. V dropped 5 bases and J dropped 4; count of bases not matched to a gene: 6. The CDR3 DNA reads as TGTGCCAGCAGTACATACGGGACTAGCACCGGGGAGCTGTTTTTT. It is translated as CASSTYGTSTGELFF.

This clonotype was recorded a few times. The J gene is TRBJ1-4, the V gene TRBV20-1, with 7 bases that match TRBD1. V shed 6 bases, J shed 7 bases, and the junction held 5 bases outside the gene matches. This CDR3 contains 12 residues. In germline, CDR1 is DFQATT, CDR2 SNEGSKA (reference sequence). The CDR3 loop is CSARQGGEKLFF. CDR3 DNA: TGCAGTGCACGACAGGGTGGTGAAAAACTGTTTTTT.

The rearrangement links TRBV27 to TRBJ2-7; 9 nucleotides align to TRBD1. Per the germline V gene, CDR1 is MNHEY and CDR2 is SMNVEV (reference sequence). The CDR3 spans 16 residues. The J segment lost 2 bases and the V segment lost 0 bases, leaving 5 bases of the junction unmatched. CDR3 protein: CASSLSIGQGTYEQYF. CDR3 DNA sequence: TGTGCCAGCAGTTTATCGATAGGACAGGGGACCTACGAGCAGTACTTC.

The count of this clonotype is one. The chain has TRBV5-1 and TRBJ1-2, with 7 bases that match TRBD1. The germline gives CDR1 SGHRS, CDR2 YFSETQ. The trim removed 4 bases at V and 7 bases at J, leaving 7 bases unmatched. The CDR3 has 13 residues. This chain's CDR3 is CASSLGQQGGYTF. DNA of the CDR3: TGCGCCAGCAGCCTGGGACAGCAAGGTGGCTACACCTTC.

This rearrangement joins TRBV3-1 to TRBJ1-5, with TRBD1 matching 10 bases. The CDR3 is 15 amino acids. Germline CDR1 is LGHDT and CDR2 is YNNKEL (reference sequence). V lost 4 bases, J lost 4 bases, and 4 bases stayed unmatched. CDR3 in amino acids: CASSPTGGSNQPQHF. Written as DNA, the CDR3 is TGTGCCAGCAGCCCGACAGGGGGCTCTAATCAGCCCCAGCATTTT.

The chain combines TRBV7-8 with TRBJ2-1; 8 bases map to TRBD2. Germline V CDR1 and CDR2: SGHVS, FQNEAQ. The CDR3 length is 15 residues. V was pared by 0 bases and J by 6 bases, with 4 bases of the junction left unmatched. CDR3 region: CASSLAGAGGNEQFF. Written as DNA, the CDR3 is TGTGCCAGCAGCTTAGCCGGCGCGGGGGGCAATGAGCAGTTCTTC.

This clonotype was counted only a few times. The J gene is TRBJ2-1, the V gene TRBV10-3, with 16 bases lining up with TRBD2. Unmatched junction bases numbered 9, after V lost 6 bases and J lost 13 bases. The CDR3 contains 15 residues. CDR1 is ENHRY and CDR2 is SYGVKD in the germline V gene. CDR3 in amino acids: CAISTGTSGGGRQFF. The CDR3 DNA reads TGTGCCATCAGCACCGGGACTAGCGGGGGGGGAAGACAGTTCTTC.

This chain connects TRBV29-1 to TRBJ2-3; TRBD2 matches at 7 bases. Trimming took 7 bases from V and 5 from J; bases not matched to a gene: 0. CDR3 size: 10 residues. Per germline, CDR1 SQVTM and CDR2 ANQGSEA. The CDR3, as DNA: TGCAGCGGGGGGGGAGATACGCAGTATTTT. Residues: CSGGGDTQYF.

The sample holds a few counts of this clonotype. The chain links TRBV7-3 to TRBJ2-2; D is unclear. The CDR3 totals 14 residues. Germline CDR1 reads SGHTA; CDR2 reads FQGTGA. Trimming left V 4 bases short and J 9 bases short, with 15 bases between. The DNA of the CDR3 is TGTGCCAGCAGCTACGGTTCCCTTTCCAGGGAGCTGTTTTTT. Protein sequence: CASSYGSLSRELFF.

The chain links TRBV25-1 to TRBJ2-7; 9 bases agree with TRBD2. The germline V gene has CDR1 MGHDK and CDR2 SYGVNS. The junction had 6 bases not matched to a gene; V was cut back by 4 bases and J by 2 bases. This CDR3 spans 15 amino acids. This chain's CDR3 is CASSVLAGAPYEQYF. DNA for the CDR3: TGTGCCAGCAGTGTCTTAGCGGGGGCCCCCTACGAGCAGTACTTC.

This clonotype was observed at least ten times. This rearrangement joins TRBV2 to TRBJ1-3; D unclear. In germline, CDR1 is SNHLY, CDR2 FYNNEI. The CDR3 is 11 amino acids. V lost 6 bases to trimming and J lost 4 bases, with 4 bases between them. The CDR3 bases are TGTGCCAGCAGAATCGGAAACACCATATATTTT. It yields the protein CASRIGNTIYF.

This chain uses TRBV14 with TRBJ1-2; D ambiguous. CDR3 length equals 13 residues. CDR1 is SGHDN and CDR2 is FVKESK in the germline V gene. V lost 1 base and J lost 3, with 6 bases in between. The CDR3 DNA is TGTGCCAGCAGCCAAGCACCACACTATGGCTACACCTTC. It is translated as CASSQAPHYGYTF.

The CDR3 is CATSDFGASTDTQYF. CDR3 sequence (DNA): TGTGCCACCAGTGATTTCGGCGCTAGCACAGATACGCAGTATTTT. V and J are TRBV24-1 and TRBJ2-3; no clear D gene. V was pared by 1 base and J by 0 bases, with 7 bases between. The CDR3 contains 15 residues. Germline V gene lookup returns CDR1 KGHDR and CDR2 SFDVKD.

This clonotype was seen a handful of times. The chain employs TRBV28 and TRBJ1-3, with D unclear. Per germline, CDR1 MDHEN and CDR2 SYDVKM. There are 11 residues in the CDR3. The V gene lost 8 bases and the J gene lost 5 bases, with 7 bases spanning the gap. The CDR3 DNA is TGTGCCAGCTCCCACAGAAACACCATATATTTT. Its translation: CASSHRNTIYF.

V and J are TRBV6-7 and TRBJ2-7; D remains ambiguous. TRBV6-7 qualifies as an ORF whose function is uncertain. There are 14 residues in the CDR3. V lost 2 bases, J lost 3 bases, and 11 bases lay in between. The CDR3 DNA reads TGTGCCAGCAGTTACACCCGGCCTAGCTACGAGCAGTACTTC. Translated: CASSYTRPSYEQYF.

The J gene is TRBJ2-6, the V gene TRBV10-3; D is perhaps TRBD2 (6 bases). The germline V gene has CDR1 ENHRY and CDR2 SYGVKD. The CDR3 runs 17 residues. Trimming removed 0 bases at V and 4 bases at J, with 13 bases between. In nucleotides, the CDR3 is TGTGCCATCAGTGAGTCGATGGGAGGTAAAGGGGCCAACGTCCTGACTTTC. This codes for CAISESMGGKGANVLTF.

This clonotype was observed a handful of times. The rearrangement uses TRBV5-1 and TRBJ2-1, with a possible D match to TRBD1 (6 bases). Trimming removed 2 bases at V and 5 bases at J, with 8 bases between. This CDR3 is 13 amino acids long. The germline V gene has CDR1 SGHRS and CDR2 YFSETQ. This CDR3 reads CASSFRTDNEQFF. The CDR3, as DNA: TGCGCCAGCAGCTTTAGGACAGACAATGAGCAGTTCTTC.

The chain joins TRBV27 to TRBJ1-6; D is undetermined. This CDR3 region has 15 residues. Trimming removed 8 bases at V and 0 bases at J, with 11 bases between. Germline CDR1 is MNHEY and CDR2 is SMNVEV (reference sequence). The DNA of the CDR3 is TGTGCCAGCCAATGGAGGAGCTCCTATAATTCACCCCTCCACTTT. This translates into CASQWRSSYNSPLHF.